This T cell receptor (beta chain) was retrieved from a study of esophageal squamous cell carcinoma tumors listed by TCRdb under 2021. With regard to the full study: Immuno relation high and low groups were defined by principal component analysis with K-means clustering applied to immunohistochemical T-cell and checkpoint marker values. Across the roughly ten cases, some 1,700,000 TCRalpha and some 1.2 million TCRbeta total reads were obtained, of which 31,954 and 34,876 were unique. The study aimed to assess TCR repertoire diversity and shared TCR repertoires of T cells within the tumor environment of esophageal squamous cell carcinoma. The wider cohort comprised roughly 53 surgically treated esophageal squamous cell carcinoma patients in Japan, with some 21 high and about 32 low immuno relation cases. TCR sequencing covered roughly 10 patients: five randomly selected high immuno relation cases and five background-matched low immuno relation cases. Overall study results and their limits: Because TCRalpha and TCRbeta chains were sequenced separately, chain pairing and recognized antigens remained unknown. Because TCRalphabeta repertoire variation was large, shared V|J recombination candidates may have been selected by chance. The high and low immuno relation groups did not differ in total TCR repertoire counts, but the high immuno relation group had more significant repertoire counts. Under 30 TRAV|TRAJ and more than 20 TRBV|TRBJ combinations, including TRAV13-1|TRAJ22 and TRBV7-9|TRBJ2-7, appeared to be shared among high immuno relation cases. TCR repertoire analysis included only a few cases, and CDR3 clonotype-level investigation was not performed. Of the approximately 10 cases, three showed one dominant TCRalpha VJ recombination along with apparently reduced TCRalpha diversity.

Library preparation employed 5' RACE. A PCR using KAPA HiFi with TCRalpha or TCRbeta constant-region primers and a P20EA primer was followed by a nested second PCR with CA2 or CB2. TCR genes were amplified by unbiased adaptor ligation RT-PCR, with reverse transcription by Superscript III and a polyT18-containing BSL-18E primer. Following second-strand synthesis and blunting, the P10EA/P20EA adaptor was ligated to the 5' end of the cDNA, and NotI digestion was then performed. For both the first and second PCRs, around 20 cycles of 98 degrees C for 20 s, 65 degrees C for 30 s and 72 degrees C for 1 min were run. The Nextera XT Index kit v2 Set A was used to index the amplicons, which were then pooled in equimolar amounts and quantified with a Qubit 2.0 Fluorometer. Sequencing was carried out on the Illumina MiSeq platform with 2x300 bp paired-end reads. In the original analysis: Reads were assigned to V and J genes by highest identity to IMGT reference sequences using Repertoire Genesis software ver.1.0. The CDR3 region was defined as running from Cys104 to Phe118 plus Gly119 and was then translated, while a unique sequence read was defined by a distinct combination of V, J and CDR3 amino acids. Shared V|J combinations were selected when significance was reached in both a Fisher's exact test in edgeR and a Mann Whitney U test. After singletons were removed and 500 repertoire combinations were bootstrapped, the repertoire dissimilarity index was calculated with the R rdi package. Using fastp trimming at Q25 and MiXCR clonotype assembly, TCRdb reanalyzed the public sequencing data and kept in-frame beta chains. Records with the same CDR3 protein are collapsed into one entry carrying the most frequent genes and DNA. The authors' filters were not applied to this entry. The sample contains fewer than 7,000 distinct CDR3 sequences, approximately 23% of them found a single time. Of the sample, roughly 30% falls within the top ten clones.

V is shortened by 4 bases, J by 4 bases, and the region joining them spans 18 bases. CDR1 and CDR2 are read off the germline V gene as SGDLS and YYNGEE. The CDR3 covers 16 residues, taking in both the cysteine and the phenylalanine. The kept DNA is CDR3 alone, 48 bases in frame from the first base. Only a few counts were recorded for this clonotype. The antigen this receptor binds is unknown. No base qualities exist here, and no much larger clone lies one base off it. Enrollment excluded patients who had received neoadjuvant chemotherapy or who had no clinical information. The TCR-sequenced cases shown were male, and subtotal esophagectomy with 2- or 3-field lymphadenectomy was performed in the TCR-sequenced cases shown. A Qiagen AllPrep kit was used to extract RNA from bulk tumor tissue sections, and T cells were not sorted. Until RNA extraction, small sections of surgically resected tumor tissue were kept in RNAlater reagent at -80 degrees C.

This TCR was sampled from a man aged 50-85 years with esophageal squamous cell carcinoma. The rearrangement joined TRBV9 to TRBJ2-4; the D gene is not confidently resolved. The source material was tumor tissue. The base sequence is TGTGCCAGCAGCCCCCATCACCGGGCAGAGAAAAACATTCAGTACTTC. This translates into CASSPHHRAEKNIQYF.